The 6 T cell receptor beta chains listed next were all sequenced from one sample in a study of post-analysis software for immune sequencing data. Researchers reported that TCR beta cDNA libraries carried unique molecular identifiers. TCRdb independently ran MiXCR on the PCR reads; one entry per CDR3 protein. The data contain 700,000 to 800,000 distinct CDR3 sequences, 30% of them seen just once; the ten biggest clones take up roughly 0.57%. Study observations and caveats: The study found TRBV5-6, TRBV5-1 and TRBV20-1 among five TRBV segments more frequent in patients than controls.

These receptors' targets are unknown. Sequenced material: blood. These receptors all stem from a girl aged 10 to 17 with multiple sclerosis.

The rearrangement links TRBV4-1 to TRBJ2-5; 7 bases match TRBD2. The CDR3 is 16 residues long. CDR1 MGHRA and CDR2 YSYEKL come from the germline V gene. J was trimmed by 2 bases and V by 1 base; bases with no gene match: 7. The CDR3 protein is CASSQVFLGGQETQYF. The CDR3 nucleotides read TGCGCCAGCAGCCAAGTCTTTTTGGGGGGGCAAGAGACCCAGTACTTC.

This clonotype was observed a few times. The chain uses TRBV5-1 and TRBJ2-1, with a tentative D call TRBD1 (6 bases). From germline, CDR1 is SGHRS and CDR2 YFSETQ. Trimming took off 2 bases at V and 6 bases at J, with 12 bases between the two ends. The CDR3 totals 14 residues. CDR3 region: CASSFGQGPNEQFF. The CDR3 DNA follows: TGCGCCAGCAGCTTCGGGCAGGGGCCCAATGAGCAGTTCTTC.

This sequence joins TRBV4-3 and TRBJ2-1, with D unresolved. Germline CDR1 and CDR2: LGHNA and YSLEER. Deletions cut 1 base from V and 4 bases from J, with 2 bases between. This CDR3 has 12 amino acids. Here the CDR3 reads CASSQAYNEQFF. The DNA for the CDR3 is TGCGCCAGCAGCCAAGCGTACAATGAGCAGTTCTTC.

This clonotype was seen only a few times. This sequence joins TRBV7-2 and TRBJ2-3, with no clear D. V was pared by 0 bases and J by 0 bases, with 10 bases between. Germline V CDR1 and CDR2: SGHTA, FQGNSA. The CDR3 is made up of 16 amino acids. CDR3 region: CASSLAPRPSTDTQYF. In DNA form, the CDR3 reads TGTGCCAGCAGCTTAGCGCCGCGGCCTAGCACAGATACGCAGTATTTT. The complete variable domain, with remaining parts taken from reference TRBV7-2 and TRBJ2-3, reads GAGVSQSPSNKVTEKGKDVELRCDPISGHTALYWYRQSLGQGLEFLIYFQGNSAPDKSGLPSDRFSAERTGGSVSTLTIQRTQQEDSAVYLCASSLAPRPSTDTQYFGPGTRLTVL.

This clonotype was detected a few times. This chain uses TRBV7-2 with TRBJ2-3; 7 bases align to TRBD1. CDR3 length equals 18 residues. Trimming removed 5 bases from V and 0 bases from J; junction bases left unmatched: 14. CDR1 and CDR2 from the germline V gene are SGHTA and FQGNSA. CDR3 region: CASSLRGARQGSTDTQYF. The CDR3 DNA reads TGTGCCAGCAGCCTCCGAGGAGCCAGACAGGGTAGCACAGATACGCAGTATTTT.

CDR3 in amino acids: CATSRRSSNQPQHF. CDR3 bases: TGTGCCACCAGCAGGCGATCTAGCAATCAGCCCCAGCATTTT. The V call is TRBV15, the J call TRBJ1-5, with no clear D. The V gene's germline CDR1 is LNHNV and CDR2 YYDKDF (reference sequence). Trimming pared 3 bases from V and 0 bases from J, leaving 6 bases between. CDR3 size: 14 residues.